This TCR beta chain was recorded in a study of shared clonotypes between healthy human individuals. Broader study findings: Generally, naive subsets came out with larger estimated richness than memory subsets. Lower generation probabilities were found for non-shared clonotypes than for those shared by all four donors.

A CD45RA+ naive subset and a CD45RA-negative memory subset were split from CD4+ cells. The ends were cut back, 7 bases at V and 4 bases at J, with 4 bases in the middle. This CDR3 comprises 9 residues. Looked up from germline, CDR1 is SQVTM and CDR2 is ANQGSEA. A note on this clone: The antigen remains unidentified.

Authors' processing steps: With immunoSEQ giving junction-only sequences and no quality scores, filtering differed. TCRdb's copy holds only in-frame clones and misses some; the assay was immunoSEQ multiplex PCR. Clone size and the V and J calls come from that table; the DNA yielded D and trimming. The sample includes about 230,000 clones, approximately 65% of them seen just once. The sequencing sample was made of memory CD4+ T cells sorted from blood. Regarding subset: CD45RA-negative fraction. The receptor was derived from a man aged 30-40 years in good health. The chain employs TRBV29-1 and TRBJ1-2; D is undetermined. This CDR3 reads CSAGYGYTF. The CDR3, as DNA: TGCAGCGCCGGCTATGGCTACACCTTC. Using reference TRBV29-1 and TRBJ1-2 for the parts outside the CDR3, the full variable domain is SAVISQKPSRDICQRGTSLTIQCQVDSQVTMMFWYRQQPGQSLTLIATANQGSEATYESGFVIDKFPISRPNLTFSTLTVSNMSPEDSSIYLCSAGYGYTFGSGTRLTVV.